This T cell receptor beta chain is drawn from a study of tumor and adjacent non-tumor tissue in lung cancer. RNA was extracted from bulk tissue without any cell sorting. Distant lung tissue was collected more than 3 cm away from the tumor edge. Three rounds of nested PCR, following a modified ARM-PCR protocol, produced the TCRbeta library. TCRdb ran MiXCR on the multiplex PCR reads and lists one entry per CDR3 protein. This sample has about 98,000 distinct CDR3 sequences; 80% occur once, and the top ten carry about 29%. The CDR3 is 15 residues long. V dropped 7 bases and J dropped 9 bases, with 21 bases sitting between them. In germline, CDR1 is SGHAT, CDR2 FQNNGV.

Material: distant non-tumor lung tissue. The chain links TRBV11-2 to TRBJ2-2, with a possible D match to TRBD2 (7 bases). The source of this sequence is a man in his 60s with small cell lung cancer. For the CDR3, the DNA is TGTGCCAGCAAAAAACAAGGGGGGGTTCTTCGGGAGCTGTTTTTT. Amino acids: CASKKQGGVLRELFF.